This T cell receptor beta chain was obtained from a study of T cell repertoires in cytomegalovirus infection. Background on the study: Both CMV infection and a matching HLA type were indicated by public TCR beta signatures. General study results and limits: The ex vivo response was dominated by HLA-C-restricted CMV-specific TCR beta clonotypes.

TCRdb reprocessed the reads via MiXCR and lists one record per CDR3 protein. The table lists about 480,000 distinct CDR3 sequences, more than 30% of them singletons. This clonotype was found a few times. Its specificity is not known. Germline V gives CDR1 SGHTA, CDR2 FQGNSA. Trimming at V came to 2 bases and at J to 9 bases, leaving 6 bases not matched to a gene. This CDR3 contains 14 residues. The starting material was cultured PBMCs, obtained from culture after CMV antigen stimulation. The chain recombines TRBV7-2 with TRBJ1-5, with TRBD1 matching 8 bases. The clonotype originates from a human donor in good health (CMV status not recorded). Some clones in this sample may be carry-over from other donors' samples. The CDR3 DNA reads TGTGCCAGCAGCTTATCAGGGGGCTATCGGCCCCAGCATTTT. Translated, it gives CASSLSGGYRPQHF.